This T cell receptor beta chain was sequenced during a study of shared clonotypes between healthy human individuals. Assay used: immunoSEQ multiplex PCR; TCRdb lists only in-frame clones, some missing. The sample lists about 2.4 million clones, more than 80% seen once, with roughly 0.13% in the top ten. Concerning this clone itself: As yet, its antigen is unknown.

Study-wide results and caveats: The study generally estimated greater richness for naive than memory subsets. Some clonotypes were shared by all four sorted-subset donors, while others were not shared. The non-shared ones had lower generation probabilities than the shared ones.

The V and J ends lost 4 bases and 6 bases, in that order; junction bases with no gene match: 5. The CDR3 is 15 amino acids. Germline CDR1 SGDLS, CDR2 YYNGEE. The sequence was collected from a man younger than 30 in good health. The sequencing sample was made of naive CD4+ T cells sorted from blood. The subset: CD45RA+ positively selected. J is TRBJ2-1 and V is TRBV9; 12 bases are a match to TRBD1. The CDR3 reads CASSPRDRGPNEQFF. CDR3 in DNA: TGTGCCAGCAGCCCCCGGGACAGGGGGCCCAATGAGCAGTTCTTC.